Each of the 31 T cell receptor beta chains below was sequenced from the same sample in a study of STAT5B mutations in CD4+ large granular lymphocyte leukemia. Sequencing used immunoSEQ multiplex PCR; TCRdb keeps in-frame clones, though not all of them. The repertoire holds around 29,000 clones, with around 72% as singletons. Input material: CD4+ T cells from blood buffy coats. Receptors were obtained from a human donor in good health.

The V gene is TRBV5-6, the J gene TRBJ1-4; TRBD1 might be the D (6 bases). CDR3 size: 15 residues. The V gene's germline CDR1 is SGHDT and CDR2 YYEEEE. The V end lost 4 bases, the J end lost 8 bases, and 18 bases lay between the germline ends. The CDR3 loop reads CASSRPGDGREKLFF. DNA of the CDR3: TGTGCCAGCAGCCGCCCAGGGGACGGGCGAGAAAAACTGTTTTTT.

The CDR3 DNA reads TGCGCCAGCAGCCCGAGACCAGGGGGCACGGACAATGAGCAGTTCTTC. This codes for CASSPRPGGTDNEQFF. This chain uses TRBV5-1 with TRBJ2-1, with 8 bases identical to TRBD1. CDR1 is SGHRS and CDR2 is YFSETQ in the germline V gene. The CDR3 totals 16 residues. V lost 4 bases, J lost 5 bases, and 11 bases stayed unmatched. The full variable domain, completed using reference TRBV5-1 and TRBJ2-1, is KAGVTQTPRYLIKTRGQQVTLSCSPISGHRSVSWYQQTPGQGLQFLFEYFSETQRNKGNFPGRFSGRQFSNSRSEMNVSTLELGDSALYLCASSPRPGGTDNEQFFGPGTRLTVL.

CDR3 residues: CASSLRSVAKNIQYF. CDR3 nucleotides: TGTGCCAGCAGTTTACGCTCCGTGGCCAAAAACATTCAGTACTTC. The rearrangement links TRBV28 to TRBJ2-4; no reliable D call. This CDR3 has 15 amino acids. V dropped 2 bases and J dropped 1 base, with 9 bases sitting between them. Germline CDR1 and CDR2: MDHEN and SYDVKM.

This clone was seen a handful of times. The gene calls are TRBV9 and TRBJ1-6; a weak D match, TRBD1 (6 bases). The CDR3 has 15 residues. Germline CDR1 is SGDLS and CDR2 is YYNGEE. Trimming removed 1 base at V and 8 bases at J, with 13 bases between. CDR3 DNA sequence: TGTGCCAGCAGCGTAAGGGGGTATCCAGATTCACCCCTCCACTTT. As protein: CASSVRGYPDSPLHF.

This clone is a singleton in its sample. DNA of the CDR3: TGTGCCGGGGGGGGGCAGTACGTC. Protein sequence: CAGGGQYV. V and J are TRBV19 and TRBJ2-7; TRBD2 matches 7 bases. The germline V gene encodes CDR1 LNHDA and CDR2 SQIVND (reference sequence). V shed 11 bases and J 9 bases; nucleotides not matched to a gene: 1. CDR3 length: 8 residues.

The V gene is TRBV6-5, the J gene TRBJ2-3, with a weak D call TRBD2 (6 bases). This CDR3 region has 12 residues. V was clipped by 4 bases and J by 7 bases, with 9 bases between them. CDR1 and CDR2 from the germline V gene are MNHEY and SVGAGI. The chain's CDR3 is CASSFGGNTQYF. For the CDR3, the DNA is TGTGCCAGCAGTTTCGGGGGAAATACGCAGTATTTT.

The V call is TRBV28, the J call TRBJ1-2; 8 bases match TRBD1. J was trimmed by 8 bases and V by 6 bases; bases with no gene match: 8. The germline gives CDR1 MDHEN, CDR2 SYDVKM. The CDR3 has 13 residues. CDR3 loop: CASRSGQGGGYTF. DNA for the CDR3: TGTGCCAGCAGAAGCGGACAGGGAGGAGGCTACACCTTC.

V is TRBV4-1 and J is TRBJ1-2, with D unclear. The CDR3 consists of 16 residues. The germline CDR1 and CDR2 sequences are MGHRA and YSYEKL. Trimming took 1 base from V and 4 from J, leaving 16 bases between them. CDR3 loop: CASSQGVDPPPYGYTF. The CDR3 DNA is TGCGCCAGCAGCCAAGGAGTGGACCCACCCCCCTATGGCTACACCTTC.

The V and J genes are TRBV5-4 and TRBJ1-2; D unclear. Trimming cost V 4 bases and J 8 bases, with 12 bases left between them. CDR1 and CDR2 (germline): SGHNT, YYREEE (reference sequence). The CDR3 runs to 12 residues. The CDR3 protein is CASSPPGEGYTF. The DNA of the CDR3 is TGTGCCAGCAGCCCCCCCGGGGAGGGCTACACCTTC.

The chain is built from TRBV7-8 and TRBJ1-1; TRBD1 aligns across 7 bases. The CDR3 consists of 15 residues. J gave up 2 bases and V 5 bases, and 8 bases lay outside the gene matches. Germline V gene sequence: CDR1 SGHVS, CDR2 FQNEAQ. Here the CDR3 reads CASSPNPGGNTEAFF. In DNA, the CDR3 is TGTGCCAGCAGCCCAAACCCAGGGGGAAACACTGAAGCTTTCTTT. The variable domain in full, with the rest retrieved from reference TRBV7-8 and TRBJ1-1, is GAGVSQSPRYKVAKRGQDVALRCDPISGHVSLFWYQQALGQGPEFLTYFQNEAQLDKSGLPSDRFFAERPEGSVSTLKIQRTQQEDSAVYLCASSPNPGGNTEAFFGQGTRLTVV.

This chain uses TRBV10-3 with TRBJ2-3; the match to TRBD2 covers 14 bases. Losses at the gene ends were 4 bases for V and 4 bases for J; bases not matched to a gene: 7. The CDR3 runs to 17 residues. Per the germline V gene, CDR1 is ENHRY and CDR2 is SYGVKD. The CDR3 nucleotides read TGTGCCATCAGTGGGGGGGGACTAGCGGGGGCCGCAGATACGCAGTATTTT. Encoded protein: CAISGGGLAGAADTQYF.

This clone was seen a handful of times. The V gene is TRBV5-4, the J gene TRBJ2-7; D may be TRBD1 or TRBD2 (5 bases each). Germline CDR1 SGHNT, CDR2 YYREEE (reference sequence). This CDR3 is 15 amino acids long. V was clipped by 2 bases and J by 0 bases, with 12 bases between them. This chain's CDR3 is CASSFSADSSYEQYF. The CDR3 DNA is TGTGCCAGCAGCTTTAGCGCCGACAGCTCCTACGAGCAGTACTTC. The whole variable domain, remainder taken from reference TRBV5-4 and TRBJ2-7, is ETGVTQSPTHLIKTRGQQVTLRCSSQSGHNTVSWYQQALGQGPQFIFQYYREEENGRGNFPPRFSGLQFPNYSSELNVNALELDDSALYLCASSFSADSSYEQYFGPGTRLTVT.

This rearrangement joins TRBV11-2 to TRBJ2-7; D unclear. Germline-derived CDR1 and CDR2 are SGHAT and FQNNGV. V shed 1 base and J shed 3 bases, with 13 bases lying between them. This CDR3 is built from 15 residues. CDR3 region: CASSLGLDRFYEQYF. The CDR3 nucleotides are TGTGCCAGCAGCTTAGGCTTAGACCGTTTCTACGAGCAGTACTTC.

Only a few counts were recorded for this clone. The V and J genes are TRBV10-1 and TRBJ2-7; TRBD1 agrees at 8 bases. Germline V gene data show CDR1 as WNHNN and CDR2 as SYGVQD (reference sequence). V shed 6 bases, J shed 5 bases, and the junction held 18 bases outside the gene matches. The CDR3 totals 17 residues. As DNA, the CDR3 is TGCGCCAGCAGACGAAGGGGTGGGGACAGGATCGCGGACGAGCAGTACTTC. Its translation is CASRRRGGDRIADEQYF.

V usage is TRBV18 and J usage is TRBJ2-1; 9 bases fit TRBD1. J gave up 5 bases and V 0 bases, and 8 bases lay outside the gene matches. The CDR3 loop spans 17 amino acids. CDR1 is KGHSH, CDR2 LQKENI, per germline. CDR3 nucleotides: TGTGCCAGCTCACCACCGAAGACAGGGGGGTGGGACAATGAGCAGTTCTTC. Protein sequence: CASSPPKTGGWDNEQFF.

The chain is built from TRBV7-2 and TRBJ1-3; D gene unclear. This CDR3 contains 15 residues. Germline values: CDR1 SGHTA, CDR2 FQGNSA. V lost 5 bases to trimming and J lost 0 bases, with 11 bases between them. DNA of the CDR3: TGTGCCAGCAGCCTAGGACGGGCCTCTGGAAACACCATATATTTT. The encoded protein is CASSLGRASGNTIYF.

The chain uses TRBV11-2 and TRBJ2-3, with 9 nucleotides matching TRBD2. This CDR3 has 16 residues. The V gene end was trimmed by 2 bases and the J gene end by 9 bases; junction bases not matched to a gene: 12. Germline CDR1 SGHAT, CDR2 FQNNGV. This chain's CDR3 is CASSLMRLAGVQTQYF. The CDR3 DNA is TGTGCCAGCAGCTTAATGAGATTAGCGGGAGTGCAAACGCAGTATTTT.

This rearrangement joins TRBV28 to TRBJ1-3; D unclear. V was cut by 5 bases and J by 0 bases, with 11 bases left in between. The CDR3 is 15 residues long. Germline V gene data show CDR1 as MDHEN and CDR2 as SYDVKM. CDR3 sequence: CASSPPVVSGNTIYF. CDR3 DNA: TGTGCCAGCAGTCCCCCTGTGGTCTCTGGAAACACCATATATTTT.

This clone came up a few times. V usage is TRBV2 and J usage is TRBJ1-4; possibly TRBD1 for D (5 bases). V lost 2 bases, J lost 3 bases, and 10 bases lay in between. CDR1 is SNHLY and CDR2 is FYNNEI in the germline V gene. The CDR3 covers 15 residues. This chain's CDR3 is CASSELGTANEKLFF. The CDR3 region has the DNA TGTGCCAGCAGTGAACTCGGGACCGCTAATGAAAAACTGTTTTTT.

J is TRBJ2-7 and V is TRBV5-1; 7 nucleotides align to TRBD1. V trimming: 4 bases; J trimming: 12 bases; junction bases outside the gene matches: 10. This CDR3 has 12 residues. Germline V gives CDR1 SGHRS, CDR2 YFSETQ. CDR3 amino acids: CASSPGQDFWYF. The CDR3 coding sequence is TGCGCCAGCAGCCCCGGACAGGACTTCTGGTACTTC.

This chain uses TRBV19 with TRBJ1-2; D call uncertain. CDR3 length: 14 residues. V was clipped by 1 base and J by 0 bases, with 6 bases between them. Germline CDR1 is LNHDA and CDR2 is SQIVND (reference sequence). CDR3 sequence reads: CASSIGPPNYGYTF. The CDR3 DNA follows: TGTGCCAGTAGTATAGGCCCCCCTAACTATGGCTACACCTTC. The full variable domain, completed using reference TRBV19 and TRBJ1-2, is DGGITQSPKYLFRKEGQNVTLSCEQNLNHDAMYWYRQDPGQGLRLIYYSQIVNDFQKGDIAEGYSVSREKKESFPLTVTSAQKNPTAFYLCASSIGPPNYGYTFGSGTRLTVV.

J is TRBJ2-1 and V is TRBV30, with 7 bases matching TRBD1. V dropped 0 bases and J dropped 7; count of bases not matched to a gene: 9. The CDR3 is made up of 15 amino acids. CDR1 is GTSNPN and CDR2 is SVGIG in the germline V gene (reference sequence). CDR3 coding DNA: TGTGCCTGGAGTGTAAGGTTGAGGGGGCAAAATGAGCAGTTCTTC. Translating it yields CAWSVRLRGQNEQFF.

The CDR3: CASSIGQGRPGELFF. Here the CDR3 DNA reads TGTGCCAGTAGTATCGGACAGGGGAGACCCGGGGAGCTGTTTTTT. The rearrangement joins TRBV19 to TRBJ2-2; 9 bases align to TRBD1. Trimming removed 3 bases from V and 6 bases from J; junction bases left unmatched: 5. CDR3 length equals 15 residues. CDR1 is LNHDA, CDR2 SQIVND, per germline (reference sequence).

The chain is built from TRBV28 and TRBJ2-1; 11 bases are shared with TRBD2. The V gene end was trimmed by 8 bases and the J gene end by 10 bases; junction bases not matched to a gene: 10. The CDR3 extends over 14 amino acids. Germline CDR1 and CDR2: MDHEN and SYDVKM. The CDR3 loop reads CASVRGLAAREQFF. The CDR3 region has the DNA TGTGCCAGCGTTCGGGGACTAGCGGCCAGAGAGCAGTTCTTC.

The rearrangement links TRBV28 to TRBJ2-7; D unresolved. The germline V and J ends were trimmed by 9 bases and 3 bases, with 9 bases remaining between them. Germline V lookup: CDR1 MDHEN, CDR2 SYDVKM. The CDR3 loop spans 11 amino acids. CDR3 sequence: CASLKDYEQYF. CDR3 DNA sequence: TGTGCCAGTCTGAAAGACTACGAGCAGTACTTC. The full variable domain, completed using reference TRBV28 and TRBJ2-7, is DVKVTQSSRYLVKRTGEKVFLECVQDMDHENMFWYRQDPGLGLRLIYFSYDVKMKEKGDIPEGYSVSREKKERFSLILESASTNQTSMYLCASLKDYEQYFGPGTRLTVT.

This clone was found once. CDR3 sequence reads: CASSQTTGIWEDTQYF. The CDR3 coding sequence is TGCGCCAGCAGCCAGACCACCGGGATTTGGGAGGATACGCAGTATTTT. The chain joins TRBV4-1 to TRBJ2-3, with TRBD2 as a possible D gene (5 bases). The germline V gene has CDR1 MGHRA and CDR2 YSYEKL. V lost 3 bases to trimming and J lost 6 bases, with 19 bases between them. This CDR3 has 16 amino acids.

This chain uses TRBV19 with TRBJ2-3, with a weak D call TRBD1 (5 bases). In germline, CDR1 is LNHDA, CDR2 SQIVND (reference sequence). CDR3 length equals 16 residues. The V and J ends lost 6 bases and 4 bases respectively, with 20 bases between them. The CDR3 loop is CASRGPPRDSPDTQYF. CDR3 coding DNA: TGTGCCAGTAGAGGCCCACCCCGAGACAGCCCAGATACGCAGTATTTT.

The rearrangement uses TRBV27 and TRBJ1-4; D is unresolved. Trimming took 0 bases from V and 0 from J, leaving 5 bases between them. The V gene's germline CDR1 is MNHEY and CDR2 SMNVEV (reference sequence). The length of the CDR3 is 15 residues. CDR3 in DNA: TGTGCCAGCAGTTTATCCACAGCAACTAATGAAAAACTGTTTTTT. This encodes CASSLSTATNEKLFF.

This rearrangement joins TRBV13 to TRBJ2-5; D assignment may be TRBD1 or TRBD2 (5 bases each). The V gene's germline CDR1 is PRHDT and CDR2 FYEKMQ (reference sequence). The CDR3 loop spans 14 amino acids. Deletions cut 5 bases from V and 1 base from J, with 11 bases between. As DNA, the CDR3 is TGTGCCAGCAGCAACCGGGACCTCCAAGAGACCCAGTACTTC. Residues: CASSNRDLQETQYF.

V usage is TRBV2 and J usage is TRBJ2-3, with D possibly matching TRBD1 (5 bases). Trimming left V 8 bases short and J 1 base short, with 13 bases between. This CDR3 is built from 14 residues. CDR1 and CDR2 (germline): SNHLY, FYNNEI. The CDR3 sequence is CASQVSRGTDTQYF. CDR3 coding DNA: TGTGCCAGCCAGGTGAGCAGGGGCACAGATACGCAGTATTTT.

The chain recombines TRBV18 with TRBJ2-3, with TRBD2 identical over 8 bases. There are 14 residues in the CDR3. V lost 6 bases to trimming and J lost 1 base; unmatched junction nucleotides: 3. Germline-derived CDR1 and CDR2 are KGHSH and LQKENI. The CDR3 nucleotides read TGTGCCAGCTCGGGGACTAGAGGCACAGATACGCAGTATTTT. Translation: CASSGTRGTDTQYF.